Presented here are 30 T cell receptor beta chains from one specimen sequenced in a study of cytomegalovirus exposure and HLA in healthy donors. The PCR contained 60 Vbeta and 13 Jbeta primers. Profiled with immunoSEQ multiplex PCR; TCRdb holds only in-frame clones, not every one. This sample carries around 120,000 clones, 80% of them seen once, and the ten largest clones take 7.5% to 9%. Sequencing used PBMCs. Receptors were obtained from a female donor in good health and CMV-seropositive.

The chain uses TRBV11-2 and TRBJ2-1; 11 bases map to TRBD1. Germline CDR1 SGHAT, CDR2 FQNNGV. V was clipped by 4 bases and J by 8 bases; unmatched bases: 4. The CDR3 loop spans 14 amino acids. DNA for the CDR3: TGTGCCAGCAGCTCTAGGACAGGGGGCGATGAGCAGTTCTTC. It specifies CASSSRTGGDEQFF.

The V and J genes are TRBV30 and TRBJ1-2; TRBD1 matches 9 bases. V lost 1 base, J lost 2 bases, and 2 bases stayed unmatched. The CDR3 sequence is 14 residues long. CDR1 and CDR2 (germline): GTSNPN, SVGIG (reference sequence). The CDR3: CAWSEDRGNYGYTF. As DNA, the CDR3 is TGTGCCTGGAGTGAGGACAGGGGAAACTATGGCTACACCTTC.

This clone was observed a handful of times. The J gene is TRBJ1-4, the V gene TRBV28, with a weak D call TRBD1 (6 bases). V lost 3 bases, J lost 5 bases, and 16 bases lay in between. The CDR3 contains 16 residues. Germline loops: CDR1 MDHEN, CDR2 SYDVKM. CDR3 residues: CASSFGRGILNEKLFF. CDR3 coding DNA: TGTGCCAGCAGTTTTGGCAGGGGTATCCTAAATGAAAAACTGTTTTTT. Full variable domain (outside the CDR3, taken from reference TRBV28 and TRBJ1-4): DVKVTQSSRYLVKRTGEKVFLECVQDMDHENMFWYRQDPGLGLRLIYFSYDVKMKEKGDIPEGYSVSREKKERFSLILESASTNQTSMYLCASSFGRGILNEKLFFGSGTQLSVL.

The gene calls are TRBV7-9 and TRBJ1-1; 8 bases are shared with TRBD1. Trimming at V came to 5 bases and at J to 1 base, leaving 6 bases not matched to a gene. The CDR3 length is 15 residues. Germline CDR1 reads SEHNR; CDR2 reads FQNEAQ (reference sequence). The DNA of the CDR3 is TGTGCCAGCAGCAAGGGGACAGGACCGAACACTGAAGCTTTCTTT. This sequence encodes CASSKGTGPNTEAFF.

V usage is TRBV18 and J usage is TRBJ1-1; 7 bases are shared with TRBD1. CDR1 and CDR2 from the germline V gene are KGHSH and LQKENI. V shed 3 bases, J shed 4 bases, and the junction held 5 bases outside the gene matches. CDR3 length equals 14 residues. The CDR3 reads CASSPSGGSTEAFF. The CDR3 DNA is TGTGCCAGCTCACCCTCAGGGGGTAGCACTGAAGCTTTCTTT.

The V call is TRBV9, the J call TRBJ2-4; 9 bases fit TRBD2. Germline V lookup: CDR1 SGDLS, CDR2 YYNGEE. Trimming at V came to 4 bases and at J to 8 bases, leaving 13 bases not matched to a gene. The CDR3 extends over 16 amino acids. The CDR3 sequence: CASSPTPSGGRDIQYF. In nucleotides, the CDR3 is TGTGCCAGCAGCCCAACCCCCAGCGGGGGGCGAGACATTCAGTACTTC.

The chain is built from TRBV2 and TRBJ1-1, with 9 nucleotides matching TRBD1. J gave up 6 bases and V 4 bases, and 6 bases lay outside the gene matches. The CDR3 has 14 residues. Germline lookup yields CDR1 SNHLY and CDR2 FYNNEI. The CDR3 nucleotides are TGTGCCAGCAGTGCGACAGGGGGGTACTCTGAAGCTTTCTTT. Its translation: CASSATGGYSEAFF.

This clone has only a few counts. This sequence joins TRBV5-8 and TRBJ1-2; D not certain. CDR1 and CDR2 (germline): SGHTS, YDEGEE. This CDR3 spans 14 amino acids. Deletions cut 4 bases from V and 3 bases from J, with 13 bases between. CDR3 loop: CASSPDWADYGYTF. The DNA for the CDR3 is TGTGCCAGCAGCCCGGACTGGGCGGACTATGGCTACACCTTC.

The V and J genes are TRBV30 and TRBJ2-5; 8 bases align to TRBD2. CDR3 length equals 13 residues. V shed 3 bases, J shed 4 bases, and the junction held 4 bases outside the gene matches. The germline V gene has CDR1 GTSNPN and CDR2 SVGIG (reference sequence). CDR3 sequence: CAWSSGGRETQYF. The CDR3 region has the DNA TGTGCCTGGAGCTCGGGGGGGCGAGAGACCCAGTACTTC.

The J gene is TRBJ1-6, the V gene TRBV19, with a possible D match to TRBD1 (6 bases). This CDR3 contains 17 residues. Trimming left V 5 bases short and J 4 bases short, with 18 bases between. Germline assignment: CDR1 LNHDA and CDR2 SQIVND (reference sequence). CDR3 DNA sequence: TGTGCCAGTAGTCAACCCGGGAGGGGGAAGTATAATTCACCCCTCCACTTT. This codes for CASSQPGRGKYNSPLHF.

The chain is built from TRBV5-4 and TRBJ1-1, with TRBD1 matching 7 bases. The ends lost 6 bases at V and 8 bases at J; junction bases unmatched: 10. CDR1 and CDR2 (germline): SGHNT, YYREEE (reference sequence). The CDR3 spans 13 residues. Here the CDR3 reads CASIMRDSTEAFF. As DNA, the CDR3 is TGTGCCAGCATAATGCGGGACAGCACCGAAGCTTTCTTT.

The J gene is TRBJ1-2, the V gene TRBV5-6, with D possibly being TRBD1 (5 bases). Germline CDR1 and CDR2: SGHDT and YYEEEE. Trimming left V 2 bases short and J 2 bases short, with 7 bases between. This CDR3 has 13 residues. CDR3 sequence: CASSLAGNYGYTF. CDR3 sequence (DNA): TGTGCCAGCAGCTTAGCAGGGAACTATGGCTACACCTTC. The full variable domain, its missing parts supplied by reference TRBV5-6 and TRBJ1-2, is DAGVTQSPTHLIKTRGQQVTLRCSPKSGHDTVSWYQQALGQGPQFIFQYYEEEERQRGNFPDRFSGHQFPNYSSELNVNALLLGDSALYLCASSLAGNYGYTFGSGTRLTVV.

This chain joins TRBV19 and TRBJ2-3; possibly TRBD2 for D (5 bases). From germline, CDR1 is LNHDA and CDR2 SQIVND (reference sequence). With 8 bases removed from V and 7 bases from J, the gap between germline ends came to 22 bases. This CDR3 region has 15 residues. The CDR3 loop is CASALGARLGNTQYF. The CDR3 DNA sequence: TGTGCCAGTGCCCTTGGCGCAAGGCTCGGGAATACGCAGTATTTT.

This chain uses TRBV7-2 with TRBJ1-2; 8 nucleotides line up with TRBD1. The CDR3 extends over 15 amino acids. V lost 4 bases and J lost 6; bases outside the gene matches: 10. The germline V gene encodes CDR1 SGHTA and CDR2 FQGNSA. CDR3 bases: TGTGCCAGCAGCTCCTATATAGGACAGGGCGATGGCTACACCTTC. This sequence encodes CASSSYIGQGDGYTF.

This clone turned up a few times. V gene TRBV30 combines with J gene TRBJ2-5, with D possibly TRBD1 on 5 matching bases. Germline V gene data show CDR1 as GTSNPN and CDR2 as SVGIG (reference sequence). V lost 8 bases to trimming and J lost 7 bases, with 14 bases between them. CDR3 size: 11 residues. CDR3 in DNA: TGTGCCGGACATCGTATTGGGACCCAGTACTTC. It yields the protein CAGHRIGTQYF.

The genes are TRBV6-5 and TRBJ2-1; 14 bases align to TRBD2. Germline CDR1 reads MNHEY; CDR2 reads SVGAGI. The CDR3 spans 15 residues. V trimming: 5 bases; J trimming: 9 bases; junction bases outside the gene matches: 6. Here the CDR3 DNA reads TGTGCCAGCAGTCCCGGGACTAGCGGGGGAGGTGAGCAGTTCTTC. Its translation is CASSPGTSGGGEQFF.

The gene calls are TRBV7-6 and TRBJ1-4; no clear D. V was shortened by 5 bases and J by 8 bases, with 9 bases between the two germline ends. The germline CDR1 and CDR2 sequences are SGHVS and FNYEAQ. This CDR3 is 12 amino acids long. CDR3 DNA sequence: TGTGCCAGCAGCGCGACTCGGGAAAAACTGTTTTTT. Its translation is CASSATREKLFF.

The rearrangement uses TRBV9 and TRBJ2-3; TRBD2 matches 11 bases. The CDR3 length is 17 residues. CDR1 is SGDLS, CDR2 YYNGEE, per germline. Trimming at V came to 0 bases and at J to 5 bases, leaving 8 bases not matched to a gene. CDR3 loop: CASSVGELAGGLDTQYF. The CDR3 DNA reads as TGTGCCAGCAGCGTAGGTGAGCTAGCGGGGGGCCTAGATACGCAGTATTTT.

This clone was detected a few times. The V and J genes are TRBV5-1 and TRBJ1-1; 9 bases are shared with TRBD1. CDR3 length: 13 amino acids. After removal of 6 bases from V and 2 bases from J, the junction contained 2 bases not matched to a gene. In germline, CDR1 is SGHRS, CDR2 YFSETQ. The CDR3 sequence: CASKDRGNTEAFF. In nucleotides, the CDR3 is TGCGCCAGCAAGGACAGGGGAAACACTGAAGCTTTCTTT.

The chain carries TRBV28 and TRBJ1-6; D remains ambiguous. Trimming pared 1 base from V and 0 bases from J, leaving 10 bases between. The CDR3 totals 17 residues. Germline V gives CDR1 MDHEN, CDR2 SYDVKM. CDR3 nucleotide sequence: TGTGCCAGCAGTTTATTACAGCCGAGCTCCTATAATTCACCCCTCCACTTT. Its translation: CASSLLQPSSYNSPLHF.

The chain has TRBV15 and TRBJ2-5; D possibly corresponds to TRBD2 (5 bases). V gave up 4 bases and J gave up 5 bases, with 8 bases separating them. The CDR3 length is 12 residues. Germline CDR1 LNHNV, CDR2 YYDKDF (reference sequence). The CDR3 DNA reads TGTGCCACCAGCACTAGCTCCGAGACCCAGTACTTC. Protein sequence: CATSTSSETQYF.

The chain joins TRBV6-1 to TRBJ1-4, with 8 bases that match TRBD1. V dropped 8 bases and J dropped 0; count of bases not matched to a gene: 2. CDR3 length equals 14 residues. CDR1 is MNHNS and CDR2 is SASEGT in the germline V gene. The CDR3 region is CASGQGATNEKLFF. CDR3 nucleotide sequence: TGTGCCAGCGGACAGGGAGCAACTAATGAAAAACTGTTTTTT.

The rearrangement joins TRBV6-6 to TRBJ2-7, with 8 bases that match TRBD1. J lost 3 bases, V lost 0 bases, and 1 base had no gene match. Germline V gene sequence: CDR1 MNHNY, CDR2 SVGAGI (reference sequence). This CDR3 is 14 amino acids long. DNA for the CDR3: TGTGCCAGCAGTTACTCTGGACAGGGCTACGAGCAGTACTTC. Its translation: CASSYSGQGYEQYF.

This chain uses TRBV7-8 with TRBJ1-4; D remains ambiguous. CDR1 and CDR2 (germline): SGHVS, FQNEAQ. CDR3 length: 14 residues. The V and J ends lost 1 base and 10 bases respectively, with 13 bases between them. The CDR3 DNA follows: TGTGCCAGCAGCTTAGAAGGCGGGCAGAGAAAACTGTTTTTT. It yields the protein CASSLEGGQRKLFF.

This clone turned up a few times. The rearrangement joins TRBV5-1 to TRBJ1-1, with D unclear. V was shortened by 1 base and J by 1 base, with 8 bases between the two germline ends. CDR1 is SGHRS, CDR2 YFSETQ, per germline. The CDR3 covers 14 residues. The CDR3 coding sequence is TGCGCCAGCAGCTTGACAGTTTCGAACACTGAAGCTTTCTTT. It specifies CASSLTVSNTEAFF.

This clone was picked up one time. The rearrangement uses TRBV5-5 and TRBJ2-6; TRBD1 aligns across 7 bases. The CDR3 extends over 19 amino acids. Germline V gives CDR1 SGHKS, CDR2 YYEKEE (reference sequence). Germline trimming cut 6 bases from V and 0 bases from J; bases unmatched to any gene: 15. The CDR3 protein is CASTPFRDSLLSGANVLTF. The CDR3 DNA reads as TGTGCCAGCACCCCCTTTAGGGACAGCCTTCTCTCTGGGGCCAACGTCCTGACTTTC.

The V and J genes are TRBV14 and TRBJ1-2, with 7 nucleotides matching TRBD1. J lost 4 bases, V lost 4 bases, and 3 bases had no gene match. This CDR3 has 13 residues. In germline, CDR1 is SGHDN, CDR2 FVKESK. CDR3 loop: CASSPGGSYGYTF. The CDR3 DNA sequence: TGTGCCAGCAGCCCAGGGGGTTCCTATGGCTACACCTTC.

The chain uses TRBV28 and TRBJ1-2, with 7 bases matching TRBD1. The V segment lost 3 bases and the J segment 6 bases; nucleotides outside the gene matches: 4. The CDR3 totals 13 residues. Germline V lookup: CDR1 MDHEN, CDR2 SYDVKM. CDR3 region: CASSLWDSNGYTF. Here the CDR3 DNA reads TGTGCCAGCAGTTTGTGGGACAGTAATGGCTACACCTTC.

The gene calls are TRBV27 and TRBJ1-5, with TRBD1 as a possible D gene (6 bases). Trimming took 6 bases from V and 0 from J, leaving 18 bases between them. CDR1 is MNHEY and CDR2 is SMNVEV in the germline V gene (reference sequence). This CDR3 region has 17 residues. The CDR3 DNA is TGTGCCAGCAGCATAATTTGGGACACATATAGCAATCAGCCCCAGCATTTT. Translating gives CASSIIWDTYSNQPQHF.

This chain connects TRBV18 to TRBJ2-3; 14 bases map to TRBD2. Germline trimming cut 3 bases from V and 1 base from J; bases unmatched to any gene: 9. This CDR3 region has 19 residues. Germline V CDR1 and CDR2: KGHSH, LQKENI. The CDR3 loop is CASSPRLAGGTRGTDTQYF. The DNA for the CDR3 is TGTGCCAGCTCACCCAGACTAGCGGGGGGGACGCGTGGCACAGATACGCAGTATTTT.